The 8 T cell receptor beta chains listed next were all sequenced from one sample in a study of blood T cells in healthy people across ages. Through a sample-barcoded 5' primer and a J-beta primer mix, a second PCR was run for about 6 to 11 cycles. From the 5' RACE reads, TCRdb called clonotypes with MiXCR, one entry per CDR3 protein. The table records around 1,000,000 distinct CDR3 sequences, around two fifths of them present only once. Material: blood. The receptor source for this set is a man between 18 and 29 years old in good health.

V usage is TRBV12-5 and J usage is TRBJ1-1; D might be TRBD1 (5 bases). The ends were cut back, 6 bases at V and 10 bases at J, with 18 bases in the middle. CDR3 size: 13 residues. CDR1 is LGHNT, CDR2 FRNRAP, per germline. CDR3 nucleotides: TGTGCTAGTGGCCGGGACGGGGAGGTGGGAGCTTTCTTT. Translating it yields CASGRDGEVGAFF.

The sample holds a few counts of this clonotype. DNA for the CDR3: TGTGCCAGCAGCTTTAGCAGAAGCAATCAGCCCCAGCATTTT. It translates to CASSFSRSNQPQHF. The V gene is TRBV7-2, the J gene TRBJ1-5; D gene uncertain. In germline, CDR1 is SGHTA, CDR2 FQGNSA. This CDR3 is built from 14 residues. V lost 3 bases, J lost 1 base, and 7 bases lay in between.

The CDR3 loop is CASSSRTSGGEYEQYF. The DNA for the CDR3 is TGTGCCAGCAGCAGCCGGACTAGCGGGGGCGAGTACGAGCAGTACTTC. The rearrangement links TRBV21-1 to TRBJ2-7; the table's D gene call, TRBD2, was not cross checked with the DNA. TRBV21-1 is termed a pseudogene. This CDR3 is built from 16 residues.

The chain carries TRBV20-1 and TRBJ2-1; D is unresolved. Trimming removed 6 bases at V and 4 bases at J, with 16 bases between. The CDR3 covers 14 residues. Germline CDR1 is DFQATT and CDR2 is SNEGSKA (reference sequence). The CDR3 protein is CSAPDVGRYNEQFF. The CDR3 DNA follows: TGCAGTGCCCCGGACGTCGGCCGGTACAATGAGCAGTTCTTC.

The rearrangement joins TRBV5-8 to TRBJ2-1; D uncertain. CDR3 length: 15 residues. CDR1 and CDR2 (germline): SGHTS, YDEGEE. Trimming left V 4 bases short and J 3 bases short, with 14 bases between. CDR3 sequence reads: CASSPKKWYYNEQFF. The CDR3 bases are TGTGCCAGCAGCCCGAAAAAGTGGTACTACAATGAGCAGTTCTTC.

The chain recombines TRBV28 with TRBJ1-1, with D possibly being TRBD1 (6 bases). Germline V gene sequence: CDR1 MDHEN, CDR2 SYDVKM. CDR3 length equals 12 residues. The V end lost 6 bases, the J end lost 11 bases, and 16 bases lay between the germline ends. The CDR3 protein is CASSAQQGGAFF. Written as DNA, the CDR3 is TGTGCCAGCAGCGCCCAACAGGGAGGGGCTTTCTTT.

This clonotype showed up just a few times. The chain recombines TRBV10-3 with TRBJ2-7, with D perhaps matching TRBD2 (6 bases). Deletions cut 3 bases from V and 6 bases from J, with 18 bases between. The germline gives CDR1 ENHRY, CDR2 SYGVKD. The CDR3 consists of 15 residues. CDR3 protein: CAISELAGSFAEQYF. CDR3 in DNA: TGTGCCATCAGTGAATTGGCGGGGAGCTTCGCCGAGCAGTACTTC.

This clonotype came up a few times. This chain connects TRBV12-3 or TRBV12-4 to TRBJ2-3; D may be TRBD2 (6 bases). The CDR3 consists of 15 residues. V was trimmed by 6 bases and J by 0 bases, leaving 13 bases between them. The CDR3 loop is CASRVGGVSTDTQYF. The CDR3 DNA sequence: TGTGCCAGCAGGGTGGGCGGGGTTAGCACAGATACGCAGTATTTT.